There are a few counts of the clone carrying this T cell receptor (beta chain). The antigen remains undetermined. The source of the sample is a study of T cells in Graves' hyperthyroidism and ophthalmopathy. Study information: Before any treatment, at initial diagnosis, peripheral blood was collected.

Used for diagnoses were clinical symptoms, serum thyroxine and TRAb, thyroid ultrasound and orbital computed tomography. Amplification of TCR beta CDR3 regions used RNA as the template. Researchers ran a first-round RT-PCR on the TCR CDR3 using the HTBI primer set. TCRdb called the multiplex PCR reads again in MiXCR, with one record for every CDR3 protein. The sample consists of about 380,000 distinct CDR3 sequences, 18% of them appearing once. Trimming took off 4 bases at V and 5 bases at J, with 8 bases between the two ends. Germline V gives CDR1 SGHAT, CDR2 FQNNGV. There are 12 residues in the CDR3. Study outcomes and limitations: For ophthalmopathy, model prediction preceded onset by a median about 6 months. From stable hyperthyroidism, ophthalmopathy was separated by a 13 V-J model.

The chain is built from TRBV11-2 and TRBJ2-5; D is unclear. The origin of this receptor is a man between 18 and 35 years old with Graves' ophthalmopathy. The material sequenced was blood. The CDR3 bases are TGTGCCAGCAGCTCGGAAGGGGAGACCCAGTACTTC. Protein product: CASSSEGETQYF. The entire variable domain, with the rest obtained from reference TRBV11-2 and TRBJ2-5, is as follows: EAGVAQSPRYKIIEKRQSVAFWCNPISGHATLYWYQQILGQGPKLLIQFQNNGVVDDSQLPKDRFSAERLKGVDSTLKIQPAKLEDSAVYLCASSSEGETQYFGPGTRLLVL.